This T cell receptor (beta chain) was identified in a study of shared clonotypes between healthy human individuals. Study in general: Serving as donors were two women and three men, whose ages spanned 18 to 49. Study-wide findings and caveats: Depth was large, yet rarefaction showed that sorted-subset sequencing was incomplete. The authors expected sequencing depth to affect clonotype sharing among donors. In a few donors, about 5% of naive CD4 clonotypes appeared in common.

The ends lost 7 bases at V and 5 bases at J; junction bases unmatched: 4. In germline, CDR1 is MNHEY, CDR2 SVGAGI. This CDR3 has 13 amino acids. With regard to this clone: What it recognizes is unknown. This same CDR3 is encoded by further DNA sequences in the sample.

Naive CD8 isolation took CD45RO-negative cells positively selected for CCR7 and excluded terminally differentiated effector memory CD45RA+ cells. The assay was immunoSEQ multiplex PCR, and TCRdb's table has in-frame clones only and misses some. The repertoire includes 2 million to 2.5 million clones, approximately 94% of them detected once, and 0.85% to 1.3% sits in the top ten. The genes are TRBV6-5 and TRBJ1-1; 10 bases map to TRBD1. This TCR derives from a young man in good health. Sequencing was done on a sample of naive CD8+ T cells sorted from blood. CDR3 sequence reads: CASKGQGGTEAFF. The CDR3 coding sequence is TGTGCCAGCAAAGGACAGGGGGGAACTGAAGCTTTCTTT.